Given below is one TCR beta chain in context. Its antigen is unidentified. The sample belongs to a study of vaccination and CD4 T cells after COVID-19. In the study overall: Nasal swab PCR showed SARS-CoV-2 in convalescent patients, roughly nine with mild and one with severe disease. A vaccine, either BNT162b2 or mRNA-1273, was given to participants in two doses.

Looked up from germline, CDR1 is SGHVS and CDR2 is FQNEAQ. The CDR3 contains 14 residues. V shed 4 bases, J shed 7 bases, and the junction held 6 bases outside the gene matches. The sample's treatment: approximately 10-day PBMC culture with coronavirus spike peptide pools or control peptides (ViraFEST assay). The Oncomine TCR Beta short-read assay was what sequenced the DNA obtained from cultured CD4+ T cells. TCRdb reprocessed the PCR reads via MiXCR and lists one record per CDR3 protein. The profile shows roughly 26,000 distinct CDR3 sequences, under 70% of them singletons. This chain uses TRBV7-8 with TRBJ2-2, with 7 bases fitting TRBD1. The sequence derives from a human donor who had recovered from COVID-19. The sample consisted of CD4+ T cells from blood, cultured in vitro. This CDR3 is CASSYRTGVGELFF. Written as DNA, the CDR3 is TGTGCCAGCAGCTACCGGACAGGAGTCGGGGAGCTGTTTTTT.